Listed below are T cell receptor beta chains from one sample, sequenced in a study of blood T cells in healthy people across ages. TCRdb ran MiXCR on the 5' RACE reads and lists one entry per CDR3 protein. There are about 780,000 distinct CDR3 sequences in the sample; about 45% occur only once, and roughly 18% lies in the top ten. The sequenced material came from blood. The receptors stem from a man aged 80 or over in good health. The CDR3 runs from the conserved cysteine through the conserved F or W. D genes are given only for firm matches. Some rows mark clone size as missing; the rest say once, few, many or name a class of expanded clone.

d_call: TRBD1; cdr3_length: 15; j_call: TRBJ2-7; clone_size: -; v_call: TRBV5-1; cdr3_aa: CASRPGQPDSYEQYF; cdr3_nt: TGCGCCAGCAGACCGGGACAGCCAGACTCCTACGAGCAGTACTTC
d_call: -; cdr3_length: 13; j_call: TRBJ1-1; clone_size: -; v_call: TRBV30; cdr3_aa: CAWSGDSGTEAFF; cdr3_nt: TGTGCCTGGAGCGGTGACAGTGGCACTGAAGCTTTCTTT
d_call: TRBD2; cdr3_length: 14; j_call: TRBJ2-7; clone_size: many; v_call: TRBV29-1; cdr3_aa: CSVEIAGLSYEQYF; cdr3_nt: TGCAGCGTTGAAATAGCGGGACTCTCCTACGAGCAGTACTTC
d_call: -; cdr3_length: 11; j_call: TRBJ2-7; clone_size: -; v_call: TRBV28; cdr3_aa: CASRSEYEQYF; cdr3_nt: TGTGCCAGCCGGTCGGAGTACGAGCAGTACTTC
d_call: TRBD1; cdr3_length: 13; j_call: TRBJ2-5; clone_size: few; v_call: TRBV20-1; cdr3_aa: CSATTGGEETQYF; cdr3_nt: TGCAGTGCTACTACAGGGGGCGAGGAGACCCAGTACTTC
d_call: TRBD1; cdr3_length: 14; j_call: TRBJ1-5; clone_size: -; v_call: TRBV20-1; cdr3_aa: CSARSTGGNQPQHF; cdr3_nt: TGCAGTGCTAGATCGACAGGGGGCAATCAGCCCCAGCATTTT
d_call: -; cdr3_length: 14; j_call: TRBJ2-7; clone_size: few; v_call: TRBV7-2; cdr3_aa: CASRRTSNSYEQYF; cdr3_nt: TGTGCCAGCCGCCGGACATCAAACTCCTACGAGCAGTACTTC
d_call: -; cdr3_length: 13; j_call: TRBJ2-5; clone_size: few; v_call: TRBV20-1; cdr3_aa: CSANPGGRETQYF; cdr3_nt: TGCAGTGCTAACCCAGGGGGGCGGGAGACCCAGTACTTC
d_call: -; cdr3_length: 14; j_call: TRBJ1-2; clone_size: -; v_call: TRBV14; cdr3_aa: CASSPAGYNYGYTF; cdr3_nt: TGTGCCAGCAGCCCGGCGGGGTATAACTATGGCTACACCTTC
d_call: -; cdr3_length: 15; j_call: TRBJ2-5; clone_size: -; v_call: TRBV7-2; cdr3_aa: CASSLMAEAQEAQYF; cdr3_nt: TGTGCCAGCAGCTTAATGGCGGAAGCCCAAGAGGCCCAGTACTTC
d_call: TRBD2; cdr3_length: 14; j_call: TRBJ2-7; clone_size: many; v_call: TRBV20-1; cdr3_aa: CSALLAENSYEQYF; cdr3_nt: TGCAGTGCACTCCTAGCGGAGAACTCCTACGAGCAGTACTTC
d_call: -; cdr3_length: 14; j_call: TRBJ2-3; clone_size: few; v_call: TRBV5-6; cdr3_aa: CASSWAGPTDTQYF; cdr3_nt: TGTGCCAGCAGCTGGGCCGGGCCCACAGATACGCAGTATTTT
d_call: TRBD1; cdr3_length: 16; j_call: TRBJ1-1; clone_size: few; v_call: TRBV12-3/TRBV12-4; cdr3_aa: CASSLGQGEGNTEAFF; cdr3_nt: TGTGCCAGCAGTCTCGGACAGGGGGAGGGGAACACTGAAGCTTTCTTT
d_call: TRBD1; cdr3_length: 13; j_call: TRBJ2-1; clone_size: -; v_call: TRBV29-1; cdr3_aa: CSVAGQLYNEQFF; cdr3_nt: TGCAGCGTTGCGGGACAGCTCTACAATGAGCAGTTCTTC
d_call: TRBD1; cdr3_length: 14; j_call: TRBJ1-2; clone_size: -; v_call: TRBV6-5; cdr3_aa: CASSHGQGADGYTF; cdr3_nt: TGTGCCAGCAGTCACGGACAGGGGGCGGACGGCTACACCTTC
d_call: TRBD1; cdr3_length: 15; j_call: TRBJ2-5; clone_size: many; v_call: TRBV4-3; cdr3_aa: CASSPRQGGRETQYF; cdr3_nt: TGCGCCAGCAGCCCGCGACAGGGCGGCAGAGAGACCCAGTACTTC
d_call: TRBD1; cdr3_length: 15; j_call: TRBJ2-5; clone_size: -; v_call: TRBV6-2/TRBV6-3; cdr3_aa: CASSTRDSVGGTQYF; cdr3_nt: TGTGCCAGCAGTACACGGGACAGCGTCGGAGGGACCCAGTACTTC
d_call: -; cdr3_length: 15; j_call: TRBJ2-2; clone_size: -; v_call: TRBV5-1; cdr3_aa: CASSEAGPYTGELFF; cdr3_nt: TGCGCCAGCAGCGAGGCCGGGCCATATACCGGGGAGCTGTTTTTT